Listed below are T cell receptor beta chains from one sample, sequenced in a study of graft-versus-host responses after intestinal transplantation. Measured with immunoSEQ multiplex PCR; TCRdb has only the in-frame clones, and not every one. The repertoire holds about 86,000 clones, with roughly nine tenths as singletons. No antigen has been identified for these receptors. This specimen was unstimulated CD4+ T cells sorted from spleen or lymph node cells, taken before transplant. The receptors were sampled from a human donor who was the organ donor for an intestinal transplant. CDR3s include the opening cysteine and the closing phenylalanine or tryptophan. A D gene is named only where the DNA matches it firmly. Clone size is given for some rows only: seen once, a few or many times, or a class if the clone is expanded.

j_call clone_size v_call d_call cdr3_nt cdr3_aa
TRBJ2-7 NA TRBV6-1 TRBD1 TGTGCCAGCAGGGGGGGACAGGGAGTCTACGAGCAGTACTTC CASRGGQGVYEQYF
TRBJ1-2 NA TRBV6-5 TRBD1 TGTGCCAGCAGGGATACAGGGGGGCGATATGGCTACACCTTC CASRDTGGRYGYTF
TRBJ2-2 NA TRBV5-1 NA TGCGCCACCACGGACACCTTGAACACCGGGGAGCTGTTTTTT CATTDTLNTGELFF
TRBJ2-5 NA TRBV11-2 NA TGTGCCAGCAGCGGACACTTTACCAGGGGTCAAGAGACCCAGTACTTC CASSGHFTRGQETQYF
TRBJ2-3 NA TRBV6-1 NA TGTGCCAGCAGTGTCATACAGGGTGTCAGCGCAGATACGCAGTATTTT CASSVIQGVSADTQYF
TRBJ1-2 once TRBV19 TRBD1 TGTGCCAGTAGTATTCCAGGGGGCGCGGACTATGGCTACACCTTC CASSIPGGADYGYTF
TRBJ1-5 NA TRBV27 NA TGTGCCAGCAGTGTAGCTGGACACCCCCGCAATCAGCCCCAGCATTTT CASSVAGHPRNQPQHF
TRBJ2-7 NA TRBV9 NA TGTGCCAGCAGCGTAGATCGGGAGCCCTACGAGCAGTACTTC CASSVDREPYEQYF
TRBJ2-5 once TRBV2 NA TGTGCCAGCGGGGGGGGCTGGAGGGCGGGGACCCAGTACTTC CASGGGWRAGTQYF
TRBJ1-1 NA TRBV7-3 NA TGTGCCAGCAGCTTAATGGGAACAGGAGAGAGGAACACTGAAGCTTTCTTT CASSLMGTGERNTEAFF
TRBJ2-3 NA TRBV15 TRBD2 TGTGCCACCAGCAGGATGGATAGCGGGAGTTTTGCAGATACGCAGTATTTT CATSRMDSGSFADTQYF
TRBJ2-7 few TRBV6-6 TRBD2 TGTGCCAGCAGTTACAGCGGGGTATACTCCTACGAGCAGTACTTC CASSYSGVYSYEQYF
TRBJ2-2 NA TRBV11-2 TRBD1 TGTGCCAGCAGCGTGAGTCCCGGGACAGTCAACACCGGGGAGCTGTTTTTT CASSVSPGTVNTGELFF
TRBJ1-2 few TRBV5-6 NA TGTGCCAGCAGCTTTGTCGCTTACGCCAGGCACTACACCTTC CASSFVAYARHYTF
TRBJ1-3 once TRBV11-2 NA TGTGCCAGCAGCCCTCGGACGGGGGGAAACACCATATATTTT CASSPRTGGNTIYF
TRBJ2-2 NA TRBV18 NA TGTGCCAGCTCACCCCGGACAGGGGAGCTGTTTTTT CASSPRTGELFF
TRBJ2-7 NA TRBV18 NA TGTGCCAGCTCGCCGACTGGTTCCTACGAGCAGTACTTC CASSPTGSYEQYF
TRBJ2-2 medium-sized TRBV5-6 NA TGTGCCAGCAGCTTGGTGGGCTCGACCACCGGGGAGCTGTTTTTT CASSLVGSTTGELFF
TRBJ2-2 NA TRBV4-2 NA TGTGCCAGCAGCCAGGAGTTGGGGCCGGCAGGGCCTCGGACCGGGGAGCTGTTTTTT CASSQELGPAGPRTGELFF
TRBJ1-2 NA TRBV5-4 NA TGTGCCAGCGGAACCCTCCTGGGGGAGGCTAACTATGGCTACACCTTC CASGTLLGEANYGYTF